The sequence of this TCR beta chain was determined in a study of early T cells in non-severe SARS-CoV-2 infection listed by TCRdb under 2021. Regarding the study in general: Because TCR sequencing relied on bulk RNA taken from unsorted whole blood, pairing of alpha and beta chains was not possible.

In the germline V gene (reference sequence), CDR1 corresponds to DFQATT and CDR2 to SNEGSKA. Trimming removed 3 bases from V and 12 bases from J; the gene matches leave 16 bases unexplained. The CDR3 spans 15 residues, from the cysteine through the phenylalanine. CDR3 DNA is the only sequence kept; it has 45 bases, read in frame from the first base. This clonotype came up a few times. The antigen it recognizes is unknown. No much larger clone exists at a distance of one base, and base qualities are not known. The library relied on 5' RACE. The run used a NextSeq 500. The TCR library protocol attached unique molecular identifiers to individual cDNA molecules to correct for sequencing error and PCR bias. Sequencing covered both TCR alpha and beta chains, and within each sample the abundances of alpha and beta sequences were tightly co-correlated. The authors' pipeline ran thus. Decombinator V4 was used to perform V gene, J gene and CDR3 annotation of TCR sequences. TCRs were defined as expanded if a significant change between any two time points was detected under a Poisson model with p below 0.0001. Abundances of TCRs were expressed as counts per million after normalisation to the total number of TCRs sequenced in each sample. TRAV1-2 paired with TRAJ12, TRAJ20 or TRAJ33 defined MAIT TCRs, while TRAV10 paired with TRAJ18 defined iNKT TCRs. A search of VDJdb, accessed on 1 November 2021, was run for TCRs annotated to CMV, EBV and SARS-CoV-2, with TCRs annotated for multiple antigens excluded. TCRdb handled the public reads itself, with Q25 trimming in fastp and clone calling in MiXCR, and kept productive beta chains. Each CDR3 protein gets just one entry, which takes the most common genes and DNA from the rows behind it. None of the V and J calls come from the authors' own analysis; TCRdb made them. This sample gives 64,000 or so distinct CDR3 sequences in total; 10% to 15% of them show up just once. Approximately 1.3% of the sample comes from the top ten.

The study was a case-control design nested within a healthcare worker cohort in London, UK, with weekly nasopharyngeal swab PCR tests and blood sampling. Healthcare workers were recruited during the week of the UK lockdown, between 23 and 31 March 2020, and followed weekly for up to roughly 15 weeks. Findings and caveats that apply to the study as a whole: Matching against VDJdb was skewed toward anti-spike CD8 responses, likely underestimated virus-specific expansions, and missed private and CD4 specificities.

Rearrangement joined TRBV20-1 to TRBJ2-3; TRBD2 lines up with 9 middle nucleotides. The sample was whole blood, taken at baseline. This TCR derives from an adult who was a healthcare worker with PCR-confirmed SARS-CoV-2 infection or an uninfected control (not recorded which). The nucleotides read TGCAGTGCTAGGATCCCGGGACTAGCCTTCCCGAGCCAGTATTTT. This sequence encodes CSARIPGLAFPSQYF.